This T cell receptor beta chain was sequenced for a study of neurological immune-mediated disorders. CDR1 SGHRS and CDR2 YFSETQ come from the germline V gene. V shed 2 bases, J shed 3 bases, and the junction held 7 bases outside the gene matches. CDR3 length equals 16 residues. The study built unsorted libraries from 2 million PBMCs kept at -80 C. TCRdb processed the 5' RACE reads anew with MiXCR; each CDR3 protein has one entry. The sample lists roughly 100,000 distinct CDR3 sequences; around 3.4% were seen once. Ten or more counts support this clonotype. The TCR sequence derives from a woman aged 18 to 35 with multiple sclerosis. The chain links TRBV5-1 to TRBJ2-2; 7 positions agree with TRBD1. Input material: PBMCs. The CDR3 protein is CASSFLTQGDTGELFF. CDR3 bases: TGCGCCAGCAGCTTTTTGACCCAGGGGGACACCGGGGAGCTGTTTTTT.